Reported below is one T cell receptor (beta chain). Its antigen remains unknown. This entry comes from a study of graft-versus-host responses after intestinal transplantation. Study-level background: Tacrolimus plus steroids were given to all recipients for about 3 years, preceded by anti-thymocyte globulin induction. Study results and limitations: Recipient marrow contained GvH clones, some of which appeared first in ileum or blood.

The repertoire was sequenced with immunoSEQ multiplex PCR; TCRdb's copy has only in-frame clones and lacks some. The table shows around 97,000 clones, with about 90% occurring only once. The starting material was unstimulated CD8+ T cells sorted from spleen or lymph node cells, obtained before intestinal transplant. This clonotype was sampled from a human donor who received an intestinal transplant.

The CDR3 coding sequence is TGTGCCAGCGCTAGCGGACTTCGGGATGAGCAGTTCTTC. As protein: CASASGLRDEQFF. This rearrangement joins TRBV28 to TRBJ2-1; 7 positions agree with TRBD2. Germline loops: CDR1 MDHEN, CDR2 SYDVKM. V was clipped by 8 bases and J by 8 bases; unmatched bases: 9. CDR3 length: 13 residues.